The 2 T cell receptor beta chains below all came from one sample that was sequenced in a study of blood T cell repertoires in COVID-19. Clones were sequenced by immunoSEQ multiplex PCR, and TCRdb holds only the in-frame ones, with some missing. The table shows roughly 200,000 clones, with approximately 86% occurring only once. Sequenced: peripheral blood. These receptors originate from a man aged 18-30 years with active or convalescent COVID-19.

For the CDR3, the DNA is TGTGCCAGCAGCCAAGAACAGAGCAATCAGCCCCAGCATTTT. The encoded protein is CASSQEQSNQPQHF. This chain connects TRBV4-2 to TRBJ1-5; D not certain. The CDR3 spans 14 residues. Germline V gives CDR1 LGHNA, CDR2 YNFKEQ. The V end was cut by 0 bases, the J end by 1 base, with 4 bases between.

The V gene is TRBV27, the J gene TRBJ1-4; D unclear. Germline loops: CDR1 MNHEY, CDR2 SMNVEV (reference sequence). The CDR3 covers 16 residues. V was shortened by 0 bases and J by 0 bases, with 8 bases between the two germline ends. For the CDR3, the DNA is TGTGCCAGCAGTTTATCCGAACATACAACTAATGAAAAACTGTTTTTT. Its translation: CASSLSEHTTNEKLFF.